This T cell receptor (beta chain) was observed in a study of post-analysis software for immune sequencing data. Study-wide background: Disease trajectories encompassed relapsing-remitting, secondary progressive and progressive-relapsing multiple sclerosis.

This clonotype was recorded many times. Antigen specificity is unknown. Study results and caveats: The study found significantly lower normalized Chao1 diversity in multiple sclerosis patients than in controls. Co-batched samples clustered tightly together by F measure.

Prepared libraries of TCR beta cDNA carried unique molecular identifiers. Approximately 0.5 million cDNA molecules were recovered from an input of roughly 0.85 to 10 million T cells. One entry per CDR3 protein, called by TCRdb with MiXCR from the PCR reads. The sample carries about 260,000 distinct CDR3 sequences, 36% recorded once. The sequenced sample consisted of blood. This TCR derives from a girl aged 5-17 years with multiple sclerosis.

The CDR3 DNA reads as TGTGCCAGCAGTCCCCGGGACAGGGGAAGGGATCAGCCCCAGCATTTT. This sequence encodes CASSPRDRGRDQPQHF. This chain connects TRBV27 to TRBJ1-5; 10 bases fit TRBD1. The V gene end was trimmed by 5 bases and the J gene end by 5 bases; junction bases not matched to a gene: 9. Germline V gives CDR1 MNHEY, CDR2 SMNVEV (reference sequence). The CDR3 loop spans 16 amino acids.